Following are 4 T cell receptor beta chains from one sample sequenced in a study of metastatic and nonmetastatic thyroid tumors. Thyroid surgery was performed in patients who had received no treatment beforehand. TCRdb re-processed the PCR reads through MiXCR. The repertoire consists of approximately 17,000 clones, with roughly 26% occurring once and the leading ten covering 11%. Sequenced material: blood. These receptors all come from a male donor with papillary thyroid cancer or a benign thyroid nodule (not recorded which). Some clones in this sample may be carry-over from other donors' samples.

This sequence joins TRBV5-1 and TRBJ2-1; tentative D call: TRBD2 (6 bases). This CDR3 is built from 13 residues. V lost 5 bases and J 9 bases, leaving 15 bases between the germline ends. CDR1 is SGHRS and CDR2 is YFSETQ in the germline V gene. Here the CDR3 reads CASSPTVGGEQFF. The CDR3 bases are TGCGCCAGCAGTCCCACGGTGGGAGGTGAGCAGTTCTTC.

The chain carries TRBV20-1 and TRBJ2-7; D remains ambiguous. CDR1 and CDR2 from the germline V gene are DFQATT and SNEGSKA (reference sequence). V gave up 0 bases and J gave up 6 bases, with 9 bases separating them. This CDR3 has 12 residues. CDR3 protein: CSARDIASEQYF. CDR3 nucleotide sequence: TGCAGTGCTAGAGACATAGCCTCCGAGCAGTACTTC.

The table lists this clone with many counts. This chain uses TRBV6-1 with TRBJ2-2, with 8 bases lining up with TRBD1. In germline, CDR1 is MNHNS, CDR2 SASEGT. J lost 3 bases, V lost 4 bases, and 1 base had no gene match. This CDR3 spans 14 amino acids. DNA of the CDR3: TGTGCCAGCAGTGTGACAGGGGACACCGGGGAGCTGTTTTTT. Protein product: CASSVTGDTGELFF.

This clone was observed at least ten times. V is TRBV5-6 and J is TRBJ2-3, with 7 positions matching TRBD2. The CDR3 sequence is 16 residues long. The V and J ends lost 2 bases and 0 bases, in that order; junction bases with no gene match: 6. CDR1 and CDR2 from the germline V gene are SGHDT and YYEEEE. Here the CDR3 DNA reads TGTGCCAGCAGCTTCGACGGACTAGTAAGCACAGATACGCAGTATTTT. It is translated as CASSFDGLVSTDTQYF.